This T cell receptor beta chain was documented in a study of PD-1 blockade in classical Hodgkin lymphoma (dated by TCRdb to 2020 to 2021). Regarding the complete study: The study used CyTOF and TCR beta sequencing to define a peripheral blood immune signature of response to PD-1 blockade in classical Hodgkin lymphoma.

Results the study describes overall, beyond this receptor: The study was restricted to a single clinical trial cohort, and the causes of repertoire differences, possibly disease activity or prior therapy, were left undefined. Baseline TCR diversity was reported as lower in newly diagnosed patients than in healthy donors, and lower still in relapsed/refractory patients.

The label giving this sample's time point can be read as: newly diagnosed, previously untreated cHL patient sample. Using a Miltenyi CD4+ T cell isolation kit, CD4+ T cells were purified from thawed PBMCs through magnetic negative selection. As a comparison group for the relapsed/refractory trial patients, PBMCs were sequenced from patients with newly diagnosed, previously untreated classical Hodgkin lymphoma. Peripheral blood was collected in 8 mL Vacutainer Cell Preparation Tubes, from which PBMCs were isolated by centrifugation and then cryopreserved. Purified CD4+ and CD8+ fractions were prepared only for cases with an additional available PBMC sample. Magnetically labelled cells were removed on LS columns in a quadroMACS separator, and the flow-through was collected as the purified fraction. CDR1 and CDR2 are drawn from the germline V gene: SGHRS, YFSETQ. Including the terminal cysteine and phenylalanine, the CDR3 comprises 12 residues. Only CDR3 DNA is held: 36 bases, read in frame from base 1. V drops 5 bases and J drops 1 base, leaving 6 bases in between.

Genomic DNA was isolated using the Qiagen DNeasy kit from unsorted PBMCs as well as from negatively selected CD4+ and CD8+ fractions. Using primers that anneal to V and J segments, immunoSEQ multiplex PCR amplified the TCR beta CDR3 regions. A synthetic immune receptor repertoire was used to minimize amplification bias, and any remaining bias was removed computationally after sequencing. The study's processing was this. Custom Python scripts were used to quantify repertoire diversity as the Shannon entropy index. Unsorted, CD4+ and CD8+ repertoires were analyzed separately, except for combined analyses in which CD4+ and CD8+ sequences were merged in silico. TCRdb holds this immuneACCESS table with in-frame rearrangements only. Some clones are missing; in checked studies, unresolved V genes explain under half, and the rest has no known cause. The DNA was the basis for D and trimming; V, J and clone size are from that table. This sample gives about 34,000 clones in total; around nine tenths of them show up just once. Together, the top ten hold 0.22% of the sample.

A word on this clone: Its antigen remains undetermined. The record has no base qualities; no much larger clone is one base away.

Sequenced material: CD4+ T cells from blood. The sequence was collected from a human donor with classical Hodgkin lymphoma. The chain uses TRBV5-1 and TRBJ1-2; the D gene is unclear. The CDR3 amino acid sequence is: CASRPDNYGYTF. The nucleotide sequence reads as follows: TGCGCCAGCAGGCCAGATAACTATGGCTACACCTTC.